This entry concerns a single T cell receptor beta chain. Antigen specificity is unknown. There are 15 residues in the CDR3. The germline V gene has CDR1 MNHNS and CDR2 SASEGT. Trimming stripped 7 bases from V and 0 bases from J, with 14 bases between. Time point denoted: baseline pretreatment blood. The treatment: 15 Gy SBRT to primary tumor, nephrectomy 4 weeks later. Serial blood draws occurred at baseline and 2 and 4 weeks post-SBRT. Clear cell pathology was present in this patient's renal cell carcinoma. Measured with immunoSEQ multiplex PCR; TCRdb has only the in-frame clones, and not every one. The table lists approximately 63,000 clones, 65% to 80% of them singletons. The sample belongs to a study of radiation and T cells in renal cell carcinoma. Regarding the study as a whole: In blood, top tumor clones expanded by 2 weeks, shrinking by 4.

The chain joins TRBV6-1 to TRBJ2-3; D remains ambiguous. This TCR was sampled from a man in his sixties with renal cell carcinoma. Material: blood, obtained from a patient whose treatment included radiotherapy and nephrectomy. The CDR3 sequence is CASTTSAKSTDTQYF. The CDR3 bases are TGTGCCAGCACCACGTCGGCAAAGAGCACAGATACGCAGTATTTT.